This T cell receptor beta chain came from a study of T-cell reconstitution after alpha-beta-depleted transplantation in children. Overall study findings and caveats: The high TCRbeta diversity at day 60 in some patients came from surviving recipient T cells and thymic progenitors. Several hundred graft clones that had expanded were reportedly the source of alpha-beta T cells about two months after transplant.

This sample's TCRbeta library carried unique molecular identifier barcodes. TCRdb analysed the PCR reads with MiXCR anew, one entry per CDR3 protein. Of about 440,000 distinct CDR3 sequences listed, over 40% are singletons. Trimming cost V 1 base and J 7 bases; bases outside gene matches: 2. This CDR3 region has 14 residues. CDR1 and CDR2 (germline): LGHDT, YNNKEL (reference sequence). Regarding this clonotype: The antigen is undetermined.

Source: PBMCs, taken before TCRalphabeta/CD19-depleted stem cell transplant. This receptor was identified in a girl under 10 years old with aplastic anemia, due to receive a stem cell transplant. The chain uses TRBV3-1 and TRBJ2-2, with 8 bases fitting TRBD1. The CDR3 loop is CASSQGTGIGELFF. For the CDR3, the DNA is TGTGCCAGCAGCCAAGGGACAGGGATCGGGGAGCTGTTTTTT. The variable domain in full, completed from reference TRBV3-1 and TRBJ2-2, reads DTAVSQTPKYLVTQMGNDKSIKCEQNLGHDTMYWYKQDSKKFLKIMFSYNNKELIINETVPNRFSPKSPDKAHLNLHINSLELGDSAVYFCASSQGTGIGELFFGEGSRLTVL.